The clone carrying this TCR beta chain was observed at least ten times. Its antigen is not known. These data are taken from a study of T cells in Graves' hyperthyroidism and ophthalmopathy. Background on the study: Once the initial diagnosis was made, peripheral blood was obtained before any treatment. Study outcomes and limitations: A model of 13 V-J features distinguished ophthalmopathy from stable hyperthyroidism.

Germline V gene data show CDR1 as SGHAT and CDR2 as FQDESV (reference sequence). The CDR3 runs 13 residues. V was cut by 4 bases and J by 5 bases, with 11 bases left in between. The investigators amplified TCR beta CDR3 regions from RNA transcripts. TCR CDR3 underwent first-round RT-PCR with the HTBI primer set. Each CDR3 protein is one row after TCRdb ran MiXCR on the multiplex PCR reads. The table lists a few hundred thousand distinct CDR3 sequences, 14% of them singletons. The TCR originated in a woman aged 25-40 years with Graves' ophthalmopathy. The V gene is TRBV11-1, the J gene TRBJ2-5, with D perhaps matching TRBD1 (5 bases). The source material was blood. The CDR3 reads CASSSDAGETQYF. The CDR3 DNA reads TGTGCCAGCAGCTCGGACGCAGGGGAGACCCAGTACTTC.